This TCR beta chain comes out of a study of T cell responses to AZD1222 COVID-19 vaccine. The CDR3 extends over 14 amino acids. Trimming shortened V by 5 bases and J by 0 bases, and 7 bases separated the two germline ends. Germline V CDR1 and CDR2: WNHNN, SYGVQD (reference sequence). This clone has ten or more counts. Produced via immunoSEQ multiplex PCR; TCRdb's table is partial and in-frame only. Altogether fewer than 120,000 clones are present, about four fifths being singletons, with the ten largest covering approximately 4.6%. J is TRBJ1-4 and V is TRBV10-1; no clear D. Material: peripheral blood, obtained on day 0 of AZD1222 vaccination. The sequence derives from an adult in good health. This CDR3 is CASSPLATNEKLFF. The CDR3 DNA is TGCGCCAGCAGTCCCCTTGCAACTAATGAAAAACTGTTTTTT.